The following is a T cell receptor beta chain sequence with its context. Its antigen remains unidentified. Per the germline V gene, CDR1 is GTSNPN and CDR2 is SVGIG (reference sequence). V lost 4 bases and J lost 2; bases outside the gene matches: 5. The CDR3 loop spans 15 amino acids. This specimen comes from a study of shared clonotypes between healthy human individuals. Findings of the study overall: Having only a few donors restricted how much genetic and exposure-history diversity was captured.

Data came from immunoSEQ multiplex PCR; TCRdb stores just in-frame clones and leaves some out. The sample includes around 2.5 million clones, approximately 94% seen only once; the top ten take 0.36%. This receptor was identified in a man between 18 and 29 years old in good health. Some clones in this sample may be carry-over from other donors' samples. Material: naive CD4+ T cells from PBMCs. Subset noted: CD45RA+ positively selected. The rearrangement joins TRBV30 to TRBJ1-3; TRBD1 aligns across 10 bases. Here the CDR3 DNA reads TGTGCCTGGAATACCGGACAGGGGGCTGGAAACACCATATATTTT. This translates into CAWNTGQGAGNTIYF.